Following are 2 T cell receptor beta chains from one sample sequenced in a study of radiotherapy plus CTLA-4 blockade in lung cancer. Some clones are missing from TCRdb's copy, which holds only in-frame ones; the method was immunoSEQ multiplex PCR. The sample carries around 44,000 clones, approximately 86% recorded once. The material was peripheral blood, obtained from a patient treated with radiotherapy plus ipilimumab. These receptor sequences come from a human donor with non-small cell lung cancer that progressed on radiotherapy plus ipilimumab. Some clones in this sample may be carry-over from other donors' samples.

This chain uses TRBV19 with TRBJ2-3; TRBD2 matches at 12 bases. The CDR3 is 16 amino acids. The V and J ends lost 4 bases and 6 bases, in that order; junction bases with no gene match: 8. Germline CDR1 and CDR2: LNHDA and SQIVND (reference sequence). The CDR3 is CASSTLAGGPLDTQYF. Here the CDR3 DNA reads TGTGCCAGTAGTACCCTAGCGGGGGGGCCCTTGGATACGCAGTATTTT.

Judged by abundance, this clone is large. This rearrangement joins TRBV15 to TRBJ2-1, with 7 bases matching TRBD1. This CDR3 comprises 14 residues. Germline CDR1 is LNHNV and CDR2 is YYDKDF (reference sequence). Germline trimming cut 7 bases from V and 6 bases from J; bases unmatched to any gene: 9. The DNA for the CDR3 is TGTGCCACCAACAGGGGCAGCGGAAGCAATGAGCAGTTCTTC. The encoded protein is CATNRGSGSNEQFF.